This T cell receptor beta chain was recorded in a study of cytomegalovirus exposure and HLA in healthy donors. Vbeta (60) and Jbeta (13) primers were used in the PCR. Assay: immunoSEQ multiplex PCR; the TCRdb copy retains only in-frame clones and omits some. The sample contains about 150,000 clones, approximately 81% of which appear only once. The donors, nominally healthy at sampling, likely had unrecorded immune exposures. The CDR3 is 14 amino acids. Trimming took off 3 bases at V and 1 base at J, with 8 bases between the two ends. CDR1 SEHNR and CDR2 FQNEAQ come from the germline V gene (reference sequence).

This chain joins TRBV7-9 and TRBJ2-3; D is perhaps TRBD2 (5 bases). The clonotype was recovered from a woman between 18 and 30 years old in good health and CMV-seronegative. The sample consisted of PBMCs. CDR3 loop: CASSFFSGTDTQYF. The CDR3, as DNA: TGTGCCAGCAGCTTCTTTAGCGGCACAGATACGCAGTATTTT.